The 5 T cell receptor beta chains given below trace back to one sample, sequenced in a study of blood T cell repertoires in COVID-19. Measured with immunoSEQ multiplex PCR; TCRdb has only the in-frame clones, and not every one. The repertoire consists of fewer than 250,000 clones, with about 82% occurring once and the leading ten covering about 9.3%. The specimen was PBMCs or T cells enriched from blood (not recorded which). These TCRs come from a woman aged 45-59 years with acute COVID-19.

DNA of the CDR3: TGTGCCAGCAGCCCGACAGGGACACGAGAGACCCAGTACTTC. Protein sequence: CASSPTGTRETQYF. V is TRBV5-5 and J is TRBJ2-5; 7 nucleotides agree with TRBD1. The CDR3 loop spans 14 amino acids. Trimming removed 4 bases from V and 4 bases from J; junction bases left unmatched: 7. Germline V gene lookup returns CDR1 SGHKS and CDR2 YYEKEE (reference sequence).

CDR3 nucleotides: TGTGCCAGCAGCTTAAGGGGCCGAGAGCCGATGAACACTGAAGCTTTCTTT. Encoded protein: CASSLRGREPMNTEAFF. The chain employs TRBV7-8 and TRBJ1-1, with a weak D call TRBD1 (5 bases). This CDR3 spans 17 amino acids. Germline V lookup: CDR1 SGHVS, CDR2 FQNEAQ. V was cut by 2 bases and J by 0 bases, with 16 bases left in between.

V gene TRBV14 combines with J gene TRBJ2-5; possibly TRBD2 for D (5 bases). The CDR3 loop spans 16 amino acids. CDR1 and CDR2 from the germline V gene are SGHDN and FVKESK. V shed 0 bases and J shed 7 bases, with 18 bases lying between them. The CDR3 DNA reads TGTGCCAGCAGCCAAGATCTCATACGGTCCAGCGGGACCCAGTACTTC. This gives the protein CASSQDLIRSSGTQYF.

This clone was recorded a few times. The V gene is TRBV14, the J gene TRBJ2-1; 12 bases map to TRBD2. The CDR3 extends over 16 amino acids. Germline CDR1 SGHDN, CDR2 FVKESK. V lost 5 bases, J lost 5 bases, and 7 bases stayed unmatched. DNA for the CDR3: TGTGCCAGCAGCGACTGGACTAGCGGGGCCGACAATGAGCAGTTCTTC. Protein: CASSDWTSGADNEQFF.

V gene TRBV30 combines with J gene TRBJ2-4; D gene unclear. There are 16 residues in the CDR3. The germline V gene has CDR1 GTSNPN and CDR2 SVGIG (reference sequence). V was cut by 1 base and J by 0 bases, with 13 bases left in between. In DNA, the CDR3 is TGTGCCTGGAGTGACCGACACACTTTAGCCAAAAACATTCAGTACTTC. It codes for CAWSDRHTLAKNIQYF.